A selection of T cell receptor beta chains follows, all from one sample in a study of blood T cell repertoires in COVID-19. Clones were read by immunoSEQ multiplex PCR, and TCRdb kept only the in-frame ones, dropping some. The sample records roughly 180,000 clones, around 85% being singletons. The sequencing sample was made of PBMCs or T cells enriched from blood (not recorded which). Receptor source: a man aged 35 to 55 who had recovered from COVID-19. Each CDR3 is given with its conserved first and last residue. Each record gives: D gene, J gene, V gene, clone size, CDR3 DNA, CDR3 protein. A D gene is named only where the DNA matches it firmly. The size of a clone is reported for some rows only, either as once, few or many, or as a class for expanded clones.

- | TRBJ2-2 | TRBV28 | - | TGTGCCAGCAGTTTGGCCGATAACACCGGGGAGCTGTTTTTT | CASSLADNTGELFF
- | TRBJ2-7 | TRBV6-5 | - | TGTGCCACAGGGGAGTACGAGCAGTACTTC | CATGEYEQYF
- | TRBJ2-2 | TRBV7-9 | - | TGTGCCAGCAGCTCCTCCGGGGTAGCGGACACCGGGGAGCTGTTTTTT | CASSSSGVADTGELFF
- | TRBJ1-1 | TRBV25-1 | many | TGTGCCAGCAGTGAGCCAATGACAGGGAACACTGAAGCTTTCTTT | CASSEPMTGNTEAFF
- | TRBJ2-5 | TRBV12-5 | - | TGTGCTAGTGGCCAGACGGGGACCCAGTACTTC | CASGQTGTQYF
TRBD1 | TRBJ1-2 | TRBV29-1 | - | TGCAGCGTTGAGGGGACAGAAGCCTCTCCATACTATGGCTACACCTTC | CSVEGTEASPYYGYTF
TRBD2 | TRBJ2-7 | TRBV7-8 | - | TGTGCCAGCAGTCGACTAGCGGCGAGCTCCTACGAGCAGTACTTC | CASSRLAASSYEQYF
- | TRBJ2-5 | TRBV5-8 | - | TGTGCCAGCAGCCGGGACTTACAAGAGACCCAGTACTTC | CASSRDLQETQYF
TRBD1 | TRBJ1-1 | TRBV28 | - | TGTGCCAGCAGAGCCGGGACAGGTAACACTGAAGCTTTCTTT | CASRAGTGNTEAFF
- | TRBJ1-2 | TRBV3-1/TRBV3-2 | - | TGTGCCAGCAGCCGGGGGCTATCGATCTACACCTTC | CASSRGLSIYTF
TRBD2 | TRBJ2-3 | TRBV29-1 | - | TGCAGCGTTGTTGTTCAGCGGGGGGCAGATACGCAGTATTTT | CSVVVQRGADTQYF
- | TRBJ1-5 | TRBV2 | few | TGTGCCAGCACGGGGACACCCCCAGGGCAGCCCCAGCATTTT | CASTGTPPGQPQHF
- | TRBJ1-5 | TRBV5-1 | - | TGCGCCAGCAGCTTTCAACAGCCCCAGCATTTT | CASSFQQPQHF
TRBD2 | TRBJ2-2 | TRBV5-1 | few | TGCGCCAGCAGCTTGAGGGGTGCGGGGGTGAACACCGGGGAGCTGTTTTTT | CASSLRGAGVNTGELFF
- | TRBJ1-2 | TRBV25-1 | - | TGTGCCAGCAGTGATTCTGGTCGGGGCTACACCTTC | CASSDSGRGYTF
- | TRBJ1-1 | TRBV27 | - | TGTGCCAGCTCTCTGGGAGGGTACGCTGAAGCTTTCTTT | CASSLGGYAEAFF
TRBD2 | TRBJ2-7 | TRBV7-8 | - | TGTGCCAGCAAAAAAGGGAGGGGGTCCCCTTATGTGATAGCGGGAGGATCCTACGAGCAGTACTTC | CASKKGRGSPYVIAGGSYEQYF
TRBD2 | TRBJ2-2 | TRBV7-9 | - | TGTGCCAGCAGCACCGGGACTAGTAAAGGGGAGCTGTTTTTT | CASSTGTSKGELFF
- | TRBJ1-1 | TRBV15 | - | TGTGCCACCAGCAGACAGGGAGGCAGGGCCGAAGCTTTCTTT | CATSRQGGRAEAFF
- | TRBJ1-1 | TRBV15 | many | TGTGCCACCAGCAGAGAGGTACAGGGCACTGAAGCTTTCTTT | CATSREVQGTEAFF
TRBD2 | TRBJ2-1 | TRBV7-3 | once | TGTGCCAGCAGCCCGTCGGGAGGGTCCTACAATGAGCAGTTCTTC | CASSPSGGSYNEQFF
- | TRBJ1-5 | TRBV6-2/TRBV6-3 | - | TGTGCCAGCAGTTACCAGGGGTGGCCGCCCCAGCATTTT | CASSYQGWPPQHF
- | TRBJ1-1 | TRBV2 | few | TGTGCCAGCACACCCTCACAGGGCCGTCTTACTGAAGCTTTCTTT | CASTPSQGRLTEAFF
- | TRBJ2-3 | TRBV3-1/TRBV3-2 | - | TGTGCCAGCAGCCAAAGAGGAGATACGCAGTATTTT | CASSQRGDTQYF
- | TRBJ1-4 | TRBV28 | - | TGTGCCAGCAGTTTGGGGGGGTTAGTGCATGAAAAACTGTTTTTT | CASSLGGLVHEKLFF
TRBD1 | TRBJ1-1 | TRBV6-5 | - | TGTGCCAGTTTTGACAGGGCGGACACTGAAGCTTTCTTT | CASFDRADTEAFF
- | TRBJ1-2 | TRBV6-5 | - | TGTGCCAGCAGCACACTCACAGGGAGAAGCTATGGCTACACCTTC | CASSTLTGRSYGYTF
- | TRBJ1-2 | TRBV12-3/TRBV12-4 | once | TGTGCCAGCAGTTCCGCGACAGCCGGTGGCTACACCTTC | CASSSATAGGYTF
- | TRBJ1-1 | TRBV19 | - | TGTGCCACCCGAACATGGAACACTGAAGCTTTCTTT | CATRTWNTEAFF
- | TRBJ1-4 | TRBV2 | - | TGTGCCAGCAGTGAAAGCCCCAGGGTAGGTGAAAAACTGTTTTTT | CASSESPRVGEKLFF
- | TRBJ1-2 | TRBV7-9 | few | TGTGCCAGCAGCTTTCCTAACAGTCTTAGGAATGGCTACACCTTC | CASSFPNSLRNGYTF
TRBD1 | TRBJ2-1 | TRBV15 | - | TGTGCCACCAGCAACAGGGGGCTGGTCACTGAGCAGTTCTTC | CATSNRGLVTEQFF
TRBD1 | TRBJ2-6 | TRBV3-1/TRBV3-2 | once | TGTGCCAGCAGCCTGGGACAGGGCTCTGGGGCCAACGTCCTGACTTTC | CASSLGQGSGANVLTF
- | TRBJ1-5 | TRBV2 | - | TGTGCCAGCAGCGACCCGGGGAGTAGCAATCAGCCCCAGCATTTT | CASSDPGSSNQPQHF
- | TRBJ1-1 | TRBV30 | - | - | CACAWGEFGTEAFF
TRBD2 | TRBJ2-7 | TRBV19 | - | TGTGCCAGTAGTCCCCTTGGCGGGAGCTACGAGCAGTACTTC | CASSPLGGSYEQYF
TRBD2 | TRBJ2-5 | TRBV15 | - | TGTGCCACCAGCAGCGGAGCGGGAGGGCCCGGCATGAAGACCCAGTACTTC | CATSSGAGGPGMKTQYF
- | TRBJ1-1 | TRBV7-2 | few | TGTGCCAGCAGCTTAGCGGCAGGGGCCACTGAAGCTTTCTTT | CASSLAAGATEAFF
- | TRBJ2-3 | TRBV6-4 | - | TGTGCCAGCAGTGACGGTAGCGGCAGCACAGATACGCAGTATTTT | CASSDGSGSTDTQYF
TRBD1 | TRBJ1-4 | TRBV3-1/TRBV3-2 | - | TGTGCCAGCAGCGGGACAGCAAATGAAAAACTGTTTTTT | CASSGTANEKLFF
- | TRBJ1-3 | TRBV7-2 | few | TGTGCCAGCAGCTTAGTCGACAGAGTCATCTTAAACACCATATATTTT | CASSLVDRVILNTIYF
TRBD2 | TRBJ2-3 | TRBV16 | - | TGTGCCAGCAGCCGGTGGACTAGTACAGATACGCAGTATTTT | CASSRWTSTDTQYF
- | TRBJ1-1 | TRBV3-1/TRBV3-2 | few | TGTGCCAGCAGCCAACGGACAGCGCCGAACACTGAAGCTTTCTTT | CASSQRTAPNTEAFF
- | TRBJ1-5 | TRBV6-1 | - | TGTGCCAGCAGTGCCCCTACAGGGTTCCGCAATCAGCCCCAGCATTTT | CASSAPTGFRNQPQHF
- | TRBJ2-5 | TRBV9 | - | TGTGCCAGCAGCGTAGGAAGGGGTCAAGAGACCCAGTACTTC | CASSVGRGQETQYF
- | TRBJ1-3 | TRBV30 | few | TGTGCCTGGACCGTGGGGGGTTCCGGAAACACCATATATTTT | CAWTVGGSGNTIYF
- | TRBJ2-2 | TRBV3-1/TRBV3-2 | once | TGTGCCAGCAGCCAAGAAGGTCCGAGAAGAGGGAGTCTAGGCACCGGGGAGCTGTTTTTT | CASSQEGPRRGSLGTGELFF
- | TRBJ1-4 | TRBV2 | - | TGTGCCAGCAGTGACGGGATGGAAAAACTGTTTTTT | CASSDGMEKLFF
- | TRBJ1-6 | TRBV5-6 | - | TGTGCCAGCAGCTTGGGCGCGGGACCCCTCCACTTT | CASSLGAGPLHF
- | TRBJ2-2 | TRBV12-3/TRBV12-4 | - | TGTGCCACACAGACAGATCTCACCGGGGAGCTGTTTTTT | CATQTDLTGELFF
TRBD2 | TRBJ2-2 | TRBV24-1 | - | TGTGCCACCAGTGGTCGAAGCGGGGAGATTAACACCGGGGAGCTGTTTTTT | CATSGRSGEINTGELFF
- | TRBJ2-7 | TRBV12-3/TRBV12-4 | - | TGTGCCAGCAGCGATCGAAGGCTGAGGGACTCATACTTC | CASSDRRLRDSYF
TRBD1 | TRBJ1-5 | TRBV5-4 | - | TGTGCCAGCAGCCCCGGGACAGGGAATCAGCCCCAGCATTTT | CASSPGTGNQPQHF
- | TRBJ1-5 | TRBV25-1 | - | TGTGCCAGCAGTTTCGCAGGGAACAATCAGCCCCAGCATTTT | CASSFAGNNQPQHF
- | TRBJ1-3 | TRBV13 | - | TGTGCCAGCAGCTTTGACAGAGGAAACACCATATATTTT | CASSFDRGNTIYF